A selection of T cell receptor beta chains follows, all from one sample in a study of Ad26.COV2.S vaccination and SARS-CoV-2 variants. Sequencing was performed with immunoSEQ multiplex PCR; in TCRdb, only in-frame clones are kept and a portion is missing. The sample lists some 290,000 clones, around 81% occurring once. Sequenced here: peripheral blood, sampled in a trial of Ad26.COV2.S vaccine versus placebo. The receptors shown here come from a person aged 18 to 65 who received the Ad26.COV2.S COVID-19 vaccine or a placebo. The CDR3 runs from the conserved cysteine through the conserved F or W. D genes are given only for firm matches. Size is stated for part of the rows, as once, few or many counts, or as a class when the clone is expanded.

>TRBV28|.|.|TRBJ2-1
TGTGCCAGCAGTTTATTTGACAGATACAATGAGCAGTTCTTC
CASSLFDRYNEQFF
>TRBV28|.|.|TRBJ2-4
TGTGCCAGCAGTTTAGCTCCTAAAGGGGCCAAAAACATTCAGTACTTC
CASSLAPKGAKNIQYF
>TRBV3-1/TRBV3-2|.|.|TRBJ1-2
TGTGCCAGCAGCCAACAGACGGGCTATGGCTACACCTTC
CASSQQTGYGYTF
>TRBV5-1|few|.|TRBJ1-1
TGCGCCAGCAGCTGGGGCCCGGGACGGAGGAACACTGAAGCTTTCTTT
CASSWGPGRRNTEAFF
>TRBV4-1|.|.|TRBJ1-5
TGCGCCAGCAGCCAACATAGCAATCAGCCCCAGCATTTT
CASSQHSNQPQHF
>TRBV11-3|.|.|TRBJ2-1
TGTGCCAGCAGCTTAGGTGGGCAGGGTTTGCATGCGCAGTTCTTC
CASSLGGQGLHAQFF
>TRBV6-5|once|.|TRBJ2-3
TGTGCCAGCAGTACAGGATACACTAGCACAGATACGCAGTATTTT
CASSTGYTSTDTQYF
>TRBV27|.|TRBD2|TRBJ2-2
TGTGCCAGCACCAAGGCGATAGCGGGGGGGTTTGCCGGGGAGCTGTTTTTT
CASTKAIAGGFAGELFF
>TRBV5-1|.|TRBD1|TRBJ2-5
TGCGCCAGCAGCCCTACATACAGGGGGCGAGGAGAGACCCAGTACTTC
CASSPTYRGRGETQYF
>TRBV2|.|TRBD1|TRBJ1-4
TGTGCCAGCAGTGTATTGGGACAGGCGAATGAAAAACTGTTTTTT
CASSVLGQANEKLFF
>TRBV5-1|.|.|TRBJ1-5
TGCGCCAGCAGCCCCCGGGGCGGGTGGGATCAGCCCCAGCATTTT
CASSPRGGWDQPQHF
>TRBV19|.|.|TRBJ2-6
TGTGCCAGTAGTATGGTCCAAGCTGGGGCCAACGTCCTGACTTTC
CASSMVQAGANVLTF
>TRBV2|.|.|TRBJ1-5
TGTGCCAGCAGTGGTCTAATGGCAGGGGATCAGCCCCAGCATTTT
CASSGLMAGDQPQHF
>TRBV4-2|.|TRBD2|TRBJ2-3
TGTGCCAGCAGCCACTTAAGACTAGCGGGGCATACGCAGTATTTT
CASSHLRLAGHTQYF
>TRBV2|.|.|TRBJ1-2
TGTGCCAGCAGTGATGAGGGGCACCCGGGGTATGGCTACACCTTC
CASSDEGHPGYGYTF
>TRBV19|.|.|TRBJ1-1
TGTGCCAGTAGTATCTCAGGCCTCGGGGGGAACACTGAAGCTTTCTTT
CASSISGLGGNTEAFF
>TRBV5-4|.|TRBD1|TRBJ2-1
TGTGCCAGCAAACCCGGGACAGAGACCAATGAGCAGTTCTTC
CASKPGTETNEQFF
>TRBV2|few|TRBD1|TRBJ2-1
TGTGCCAGCAGTCCCGACAGGGGAGCCTACAATGAGCAGTTCTTC
CASSPDRGAYNEQFF
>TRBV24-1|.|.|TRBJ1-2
TGTGCCACCAGTGATTTATGGACGGGTGGCTACACCTTC
CATSDLWTGGYTF
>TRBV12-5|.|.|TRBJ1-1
TGTGCTAGTGGTTTTGGGAGGCACACTGAAGCTTTCTTT
CASGFGRHTEAFF
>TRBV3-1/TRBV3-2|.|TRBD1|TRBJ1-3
TGTGCCAGCAGTCCAGGACAGGCCGGAAACACCATATATTTT
CASSPGQAGNTIYF
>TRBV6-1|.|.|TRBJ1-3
TGTGCCAGCAGTGAGCGGGGGATTGGAAACACCATATATTTT
CASSERGIGNTIYF
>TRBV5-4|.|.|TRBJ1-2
TGTGCCAGCAGCTCTAGGGGAGGGGGAGCCTATGGCTACACCTTC
CASSSRGGGAYGYTF
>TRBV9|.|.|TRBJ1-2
TGTGCCAGCAGCTCCACCACTCGGGGGGGCTACACCTTC
CASSSTTRGGYTF
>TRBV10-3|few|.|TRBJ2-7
TGTGCCATCAGTGATAACAGGCTCCAGTACTTC
CAISDNRLQYF
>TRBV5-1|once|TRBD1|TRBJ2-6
TGCGCCAGTACTTTACAGGGGGCTGGGGCCAACGTCCTGACTTTC
CASTLQGAGANVLTF
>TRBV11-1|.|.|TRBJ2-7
TGTGCCAGCAGCGCCTACAAGGTGGGACGGCTCGAGCAGTACTTC
CASSAYKVGRLEQYF
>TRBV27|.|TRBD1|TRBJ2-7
TGTGCCAGCAGCTCAACAGGGGCCAGCTCCTACGAGCAGTACTTC
CASSSTGASSYEQYF
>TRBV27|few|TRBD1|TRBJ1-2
TGTGCCAGCAGTTTGTCCGGGACAGGGAGGCTCGGCTACACCTTC
CASSLSGTGRLGYTF
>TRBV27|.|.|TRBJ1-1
TGTGCCAGCAGTTTATCGAAGGGAATGAACACTGAAGCTTTCTTT
CASSLSKGMNTEAFF
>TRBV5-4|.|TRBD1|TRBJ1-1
TGTGCCAGCAGCTTAGGACAGGGGGGGAACACTGAAGCTTTCTTT
CASSLGQGGNTEAFF
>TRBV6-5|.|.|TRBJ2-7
TGTGCCAGCAGTTACTCGACTGCAGCCCCCTACGAGCAGTACTTC
CASSYSTAAPYEQYF
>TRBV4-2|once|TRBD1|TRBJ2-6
TGTGCCAGCAGCCAAGAGACAGGGGAGAACGTCCTGACTTTC
CASSQETGENVLTF
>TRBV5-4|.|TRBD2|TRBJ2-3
TGTGCCAGCAGCGCTGGACTAGCGGGGGGCACAGATACGCAGTATTTT
CASSAGLAGGTDTQYF
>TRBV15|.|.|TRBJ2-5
TGTGCCACCAGCAGAGCCGGGGTAGGGCAAGAGACCCAGTACTTC
CATSRAGVGQETQYF
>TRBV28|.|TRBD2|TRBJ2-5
TGTGCCAGCAGTCCGGGACTAGCGGGGGGCCTGGGAGAGACCCAGTACTTC
CASSPGLAGGLGETQYF
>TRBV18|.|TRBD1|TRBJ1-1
TGTGCCAGCTCACGAACAGGGGGCGAAGGAGCTTTCTTT
CASSRTGGEGAFF
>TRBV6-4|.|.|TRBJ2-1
TGTGCCAGCAGCCCGACAGGTCATGGGAACTACAATGAGCAGTTCTTC
CASSPTGHGNYNEQFF
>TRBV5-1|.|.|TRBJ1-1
TGCGCCAGCAGCTTGGCCAATCCGGGGAACACTGAAGCTTTCTTT
CASSLANPGNTEAFF
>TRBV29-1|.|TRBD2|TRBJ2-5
TGCAGCGCACAACTAGCGGGGTACCAAGAGACCCAGTACTTC
CSAQLAGYQETQYF
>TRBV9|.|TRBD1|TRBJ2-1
TGTGCCAGCAGCGTATCCCTCATTGGCCAGGGGGCTTTCGAGCAGTTCTTC
CASSVSLIGQGAFEQFF
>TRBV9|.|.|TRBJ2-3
TGTGCCAGCAGCGTAGGAATCAGACACACAGATACGCAGTATTTT
CASSVGIRHTDTQYF
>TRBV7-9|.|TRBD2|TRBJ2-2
TGTGCCAGCAGCTCACCGGGGGGGCTTGGCACCGGGGAGCTGTTTTTT
CASSSPGGLGTGELFF
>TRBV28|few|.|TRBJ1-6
TGTGCCAGCAGGACTCCATCTGGGATCTATAATTCACCCCTCCACTTT
CASRTPSGIYNSPLHF
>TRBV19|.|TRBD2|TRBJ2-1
TGTGCCACAACTGGGGACTACTACAATGAGCAGTTCTTC
CATTGDYYNEQFF
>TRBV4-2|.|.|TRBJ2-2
TGTGCCAGCAGCCAAGTCAGGGGCGCTGGGGAGCTGTTTTTT
CASSQVRGAGELFF
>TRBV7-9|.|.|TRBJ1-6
TGTGCCAGCAGCTTAGAAGCGGGGTACAATTCACCCCTCCACTTT
CASSLEAGYNSPLHF
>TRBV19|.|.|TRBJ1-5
TGTGCCAGTAGTTCGCAAACCACAGGGTTGAATCAGCCCCAGCATTTT
CASSSQTTGLNQPQHF
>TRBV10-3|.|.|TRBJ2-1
TGTGCCATCAGTGAGGTTGGGGACCCAAAAATAAATGAGCAGTTCTTC
CAISEVGDPKINEQFF
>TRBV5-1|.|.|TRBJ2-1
TGCGCCAGCAGCTTGGAACCGCAGGCCGCGGGGATGGATGAGCAGTTCTTC
CASSLEPQAAGMDEQFF
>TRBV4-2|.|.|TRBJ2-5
TGTGCCAGCAGCCAAGATGGCAGGGTTGAGACCCAGTACTTC
CASSQDGRVETQYF
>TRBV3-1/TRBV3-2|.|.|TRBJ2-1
TGTGCCAGCAGCCAACGGGGACAACGGAACAATGAGCAGTTCTTC
CASSQRGQRNNEQFF
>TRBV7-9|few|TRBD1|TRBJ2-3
TGTGCCAGCACCGACAGGGCGGTGGGGGATACGCAGTATTTT
CASTDRAVGDTQYF